Included here is one T cell receptor (beta chain) sequence, with context. This entry belongs to a study of lymphopenia after photon versus proton radiotherapy. CDR3 size: 15 residues. Trimming removed 0 bases from V and 3 bases from J, with 13 bases in between. Germline CDR1 SGDLS, CDR2 YYNGEE. Sequenced by immunoSEQ multiplex PCR; TCRdb stores in-frame clones only, minus some. Of around 24,000 clones in the sample, around 85% are singletons; the top ten hold around 5%. This chain connects TRBV9 to TRBJ2-7, with no clear D. The source of this sequence is a man aged 25-40 years with gastric cancer. The specimen was peripheral blood, collected from a patient treated with photon-based radiotherapy. CDR3 region: CASSVGGVWGYEQYF. The DNA for the CDR3 is TGTGCCAGCAGCGTAGGTGGGGTTTGGGGCTACGAGCAGTACTTC.